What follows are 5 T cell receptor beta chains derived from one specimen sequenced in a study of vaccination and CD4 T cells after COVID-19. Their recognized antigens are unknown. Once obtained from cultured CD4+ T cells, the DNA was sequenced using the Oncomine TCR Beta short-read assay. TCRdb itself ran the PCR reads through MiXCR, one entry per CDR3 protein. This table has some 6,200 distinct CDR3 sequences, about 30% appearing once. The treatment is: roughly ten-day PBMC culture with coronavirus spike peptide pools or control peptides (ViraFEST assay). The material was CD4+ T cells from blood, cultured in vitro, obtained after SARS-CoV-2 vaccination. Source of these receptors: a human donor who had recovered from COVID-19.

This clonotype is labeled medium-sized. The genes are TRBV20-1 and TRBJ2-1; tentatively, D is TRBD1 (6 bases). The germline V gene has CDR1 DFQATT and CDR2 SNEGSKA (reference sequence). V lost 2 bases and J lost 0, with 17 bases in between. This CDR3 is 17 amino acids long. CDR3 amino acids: CSARLGAVQSSYNEQFF. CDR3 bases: TGCAGTGCTAGATTGGGGGCGGTACAGAGCTCCTACAATGAGCAGTTCTTC.

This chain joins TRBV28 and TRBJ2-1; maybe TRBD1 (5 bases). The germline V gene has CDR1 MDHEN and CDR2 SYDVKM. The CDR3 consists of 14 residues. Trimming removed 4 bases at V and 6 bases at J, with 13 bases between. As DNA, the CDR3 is TGTGCCAGCAGTTCAGGGTCGTCCCCCAATGAGCAGTTCTTC. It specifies CASSSGSSPNEQFF.

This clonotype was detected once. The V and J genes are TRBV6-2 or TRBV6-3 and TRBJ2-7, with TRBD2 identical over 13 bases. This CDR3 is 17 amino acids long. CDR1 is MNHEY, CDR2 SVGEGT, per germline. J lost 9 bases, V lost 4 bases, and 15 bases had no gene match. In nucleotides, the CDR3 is TGTGCCAGCAGTTCCCGCCTCACTAGCGGGAGGGCCCTGGTGCAGTACTTC. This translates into CASSSRLTSGRALVQYF.

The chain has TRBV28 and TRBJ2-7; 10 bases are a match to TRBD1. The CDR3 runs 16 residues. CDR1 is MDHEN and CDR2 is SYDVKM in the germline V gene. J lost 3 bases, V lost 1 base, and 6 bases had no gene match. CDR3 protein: CASSLSGTGAFYEQYF. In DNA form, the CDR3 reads TGTGCCAGCAGTTTATCCGGGACAGGGGCTTTCTACGAGCAGTACTTC.

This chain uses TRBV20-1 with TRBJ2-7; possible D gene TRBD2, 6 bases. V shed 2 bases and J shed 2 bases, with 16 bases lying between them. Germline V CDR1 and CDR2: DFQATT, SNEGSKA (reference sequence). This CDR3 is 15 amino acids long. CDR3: CSARRDLSTAYEQYF. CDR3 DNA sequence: TGCAGTGCTAGACGGGACTTATCAACGGCCTACGAGCAGTACTTC.